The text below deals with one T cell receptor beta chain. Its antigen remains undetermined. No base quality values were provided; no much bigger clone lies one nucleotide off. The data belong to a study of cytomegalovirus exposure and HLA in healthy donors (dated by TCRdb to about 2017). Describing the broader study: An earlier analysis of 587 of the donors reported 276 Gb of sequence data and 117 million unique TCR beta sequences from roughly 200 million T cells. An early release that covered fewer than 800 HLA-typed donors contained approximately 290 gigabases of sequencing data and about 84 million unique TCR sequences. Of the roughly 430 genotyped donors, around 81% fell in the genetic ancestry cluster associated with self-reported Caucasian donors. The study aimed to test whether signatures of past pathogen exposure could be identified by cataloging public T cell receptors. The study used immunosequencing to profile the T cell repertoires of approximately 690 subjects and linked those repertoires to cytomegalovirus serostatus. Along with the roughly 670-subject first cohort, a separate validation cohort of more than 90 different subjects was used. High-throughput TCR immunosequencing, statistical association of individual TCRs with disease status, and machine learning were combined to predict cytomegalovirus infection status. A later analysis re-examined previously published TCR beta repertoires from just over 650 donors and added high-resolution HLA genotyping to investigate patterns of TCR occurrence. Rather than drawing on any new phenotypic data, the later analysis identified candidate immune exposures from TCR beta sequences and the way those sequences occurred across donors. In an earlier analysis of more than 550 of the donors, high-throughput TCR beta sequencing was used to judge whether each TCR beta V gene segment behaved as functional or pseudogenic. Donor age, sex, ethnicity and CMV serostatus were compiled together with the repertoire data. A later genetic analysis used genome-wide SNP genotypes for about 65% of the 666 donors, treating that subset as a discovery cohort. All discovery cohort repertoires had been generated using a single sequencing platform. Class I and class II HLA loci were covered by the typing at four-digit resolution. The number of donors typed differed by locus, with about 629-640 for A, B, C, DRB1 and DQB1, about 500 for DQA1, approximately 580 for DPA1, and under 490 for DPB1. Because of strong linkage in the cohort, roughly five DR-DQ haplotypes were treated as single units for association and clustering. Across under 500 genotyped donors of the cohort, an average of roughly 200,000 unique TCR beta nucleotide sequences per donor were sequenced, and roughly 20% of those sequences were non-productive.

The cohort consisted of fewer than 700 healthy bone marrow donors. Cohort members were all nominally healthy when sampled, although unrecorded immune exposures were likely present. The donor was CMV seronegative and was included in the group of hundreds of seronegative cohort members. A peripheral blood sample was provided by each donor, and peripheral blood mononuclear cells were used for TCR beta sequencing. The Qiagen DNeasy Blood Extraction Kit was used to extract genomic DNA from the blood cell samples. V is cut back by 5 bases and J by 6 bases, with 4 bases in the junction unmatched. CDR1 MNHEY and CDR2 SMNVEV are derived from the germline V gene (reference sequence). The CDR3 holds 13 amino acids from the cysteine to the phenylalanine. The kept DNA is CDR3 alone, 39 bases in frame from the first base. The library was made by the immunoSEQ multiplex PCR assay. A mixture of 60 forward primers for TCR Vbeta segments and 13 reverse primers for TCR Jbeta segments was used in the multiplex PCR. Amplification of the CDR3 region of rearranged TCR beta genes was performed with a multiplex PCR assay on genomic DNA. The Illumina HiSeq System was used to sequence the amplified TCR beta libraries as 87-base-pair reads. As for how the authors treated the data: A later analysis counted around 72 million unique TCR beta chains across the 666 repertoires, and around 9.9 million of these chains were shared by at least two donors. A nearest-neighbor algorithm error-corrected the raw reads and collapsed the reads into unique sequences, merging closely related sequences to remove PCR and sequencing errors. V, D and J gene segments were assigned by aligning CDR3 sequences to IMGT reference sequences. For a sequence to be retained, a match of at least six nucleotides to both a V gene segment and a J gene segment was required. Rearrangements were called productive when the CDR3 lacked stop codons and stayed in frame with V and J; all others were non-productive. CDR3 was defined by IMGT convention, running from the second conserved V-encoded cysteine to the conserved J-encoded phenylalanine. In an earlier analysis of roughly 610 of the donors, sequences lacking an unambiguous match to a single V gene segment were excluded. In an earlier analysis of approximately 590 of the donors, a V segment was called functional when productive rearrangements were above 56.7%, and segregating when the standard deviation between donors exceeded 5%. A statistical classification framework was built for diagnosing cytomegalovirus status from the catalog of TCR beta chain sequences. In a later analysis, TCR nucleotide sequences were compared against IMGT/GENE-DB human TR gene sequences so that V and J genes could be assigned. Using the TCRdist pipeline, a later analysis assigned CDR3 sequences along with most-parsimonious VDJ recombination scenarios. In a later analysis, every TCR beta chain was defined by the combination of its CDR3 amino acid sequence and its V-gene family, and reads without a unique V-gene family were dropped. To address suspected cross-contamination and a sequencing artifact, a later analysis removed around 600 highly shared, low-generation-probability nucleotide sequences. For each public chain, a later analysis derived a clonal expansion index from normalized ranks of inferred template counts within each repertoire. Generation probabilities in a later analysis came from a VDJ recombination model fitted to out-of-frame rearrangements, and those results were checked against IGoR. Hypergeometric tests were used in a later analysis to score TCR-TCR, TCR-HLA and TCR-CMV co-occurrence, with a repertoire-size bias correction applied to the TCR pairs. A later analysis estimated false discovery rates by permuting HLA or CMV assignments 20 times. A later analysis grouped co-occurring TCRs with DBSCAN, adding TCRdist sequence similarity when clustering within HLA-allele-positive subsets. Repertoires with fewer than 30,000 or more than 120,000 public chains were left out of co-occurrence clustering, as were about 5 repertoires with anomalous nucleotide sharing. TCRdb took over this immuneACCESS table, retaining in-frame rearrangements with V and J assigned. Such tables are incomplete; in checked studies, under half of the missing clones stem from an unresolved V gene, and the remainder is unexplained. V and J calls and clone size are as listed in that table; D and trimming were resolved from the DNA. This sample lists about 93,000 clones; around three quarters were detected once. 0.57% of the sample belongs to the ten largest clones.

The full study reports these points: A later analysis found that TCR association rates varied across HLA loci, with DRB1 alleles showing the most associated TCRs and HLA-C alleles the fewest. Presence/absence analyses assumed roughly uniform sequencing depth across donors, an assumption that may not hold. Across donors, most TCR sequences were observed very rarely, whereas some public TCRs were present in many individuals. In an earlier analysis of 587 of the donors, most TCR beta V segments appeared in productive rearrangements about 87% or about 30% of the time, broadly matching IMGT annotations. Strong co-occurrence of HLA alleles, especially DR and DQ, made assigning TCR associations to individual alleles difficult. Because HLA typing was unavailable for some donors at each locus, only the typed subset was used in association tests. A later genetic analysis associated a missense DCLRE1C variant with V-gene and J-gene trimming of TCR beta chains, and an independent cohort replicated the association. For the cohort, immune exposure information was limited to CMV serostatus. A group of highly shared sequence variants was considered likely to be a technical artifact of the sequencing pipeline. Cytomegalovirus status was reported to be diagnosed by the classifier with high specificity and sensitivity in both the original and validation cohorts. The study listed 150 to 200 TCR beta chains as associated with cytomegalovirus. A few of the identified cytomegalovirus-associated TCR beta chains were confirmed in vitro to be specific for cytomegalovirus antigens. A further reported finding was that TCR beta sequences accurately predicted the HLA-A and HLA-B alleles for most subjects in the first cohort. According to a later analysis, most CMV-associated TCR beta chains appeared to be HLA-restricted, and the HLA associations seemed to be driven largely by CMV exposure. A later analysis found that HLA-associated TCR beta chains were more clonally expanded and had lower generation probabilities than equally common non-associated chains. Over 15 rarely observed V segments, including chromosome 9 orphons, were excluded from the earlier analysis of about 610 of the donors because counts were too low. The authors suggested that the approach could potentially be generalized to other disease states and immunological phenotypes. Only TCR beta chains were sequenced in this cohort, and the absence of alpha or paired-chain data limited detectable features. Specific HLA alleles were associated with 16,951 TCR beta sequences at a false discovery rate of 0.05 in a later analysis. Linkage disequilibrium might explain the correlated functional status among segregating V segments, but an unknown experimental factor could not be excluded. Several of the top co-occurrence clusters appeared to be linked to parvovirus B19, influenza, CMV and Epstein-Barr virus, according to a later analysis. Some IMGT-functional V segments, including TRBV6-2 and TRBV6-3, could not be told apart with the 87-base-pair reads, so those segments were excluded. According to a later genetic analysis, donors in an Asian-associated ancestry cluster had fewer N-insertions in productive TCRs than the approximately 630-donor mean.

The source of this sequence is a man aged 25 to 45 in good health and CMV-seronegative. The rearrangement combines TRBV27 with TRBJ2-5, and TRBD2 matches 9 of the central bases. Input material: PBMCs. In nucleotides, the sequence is TGTGCCAGCAGTCCCGGGACTAGCCAGACCCAGTACTTC. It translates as CASSPGTSQTQYF.